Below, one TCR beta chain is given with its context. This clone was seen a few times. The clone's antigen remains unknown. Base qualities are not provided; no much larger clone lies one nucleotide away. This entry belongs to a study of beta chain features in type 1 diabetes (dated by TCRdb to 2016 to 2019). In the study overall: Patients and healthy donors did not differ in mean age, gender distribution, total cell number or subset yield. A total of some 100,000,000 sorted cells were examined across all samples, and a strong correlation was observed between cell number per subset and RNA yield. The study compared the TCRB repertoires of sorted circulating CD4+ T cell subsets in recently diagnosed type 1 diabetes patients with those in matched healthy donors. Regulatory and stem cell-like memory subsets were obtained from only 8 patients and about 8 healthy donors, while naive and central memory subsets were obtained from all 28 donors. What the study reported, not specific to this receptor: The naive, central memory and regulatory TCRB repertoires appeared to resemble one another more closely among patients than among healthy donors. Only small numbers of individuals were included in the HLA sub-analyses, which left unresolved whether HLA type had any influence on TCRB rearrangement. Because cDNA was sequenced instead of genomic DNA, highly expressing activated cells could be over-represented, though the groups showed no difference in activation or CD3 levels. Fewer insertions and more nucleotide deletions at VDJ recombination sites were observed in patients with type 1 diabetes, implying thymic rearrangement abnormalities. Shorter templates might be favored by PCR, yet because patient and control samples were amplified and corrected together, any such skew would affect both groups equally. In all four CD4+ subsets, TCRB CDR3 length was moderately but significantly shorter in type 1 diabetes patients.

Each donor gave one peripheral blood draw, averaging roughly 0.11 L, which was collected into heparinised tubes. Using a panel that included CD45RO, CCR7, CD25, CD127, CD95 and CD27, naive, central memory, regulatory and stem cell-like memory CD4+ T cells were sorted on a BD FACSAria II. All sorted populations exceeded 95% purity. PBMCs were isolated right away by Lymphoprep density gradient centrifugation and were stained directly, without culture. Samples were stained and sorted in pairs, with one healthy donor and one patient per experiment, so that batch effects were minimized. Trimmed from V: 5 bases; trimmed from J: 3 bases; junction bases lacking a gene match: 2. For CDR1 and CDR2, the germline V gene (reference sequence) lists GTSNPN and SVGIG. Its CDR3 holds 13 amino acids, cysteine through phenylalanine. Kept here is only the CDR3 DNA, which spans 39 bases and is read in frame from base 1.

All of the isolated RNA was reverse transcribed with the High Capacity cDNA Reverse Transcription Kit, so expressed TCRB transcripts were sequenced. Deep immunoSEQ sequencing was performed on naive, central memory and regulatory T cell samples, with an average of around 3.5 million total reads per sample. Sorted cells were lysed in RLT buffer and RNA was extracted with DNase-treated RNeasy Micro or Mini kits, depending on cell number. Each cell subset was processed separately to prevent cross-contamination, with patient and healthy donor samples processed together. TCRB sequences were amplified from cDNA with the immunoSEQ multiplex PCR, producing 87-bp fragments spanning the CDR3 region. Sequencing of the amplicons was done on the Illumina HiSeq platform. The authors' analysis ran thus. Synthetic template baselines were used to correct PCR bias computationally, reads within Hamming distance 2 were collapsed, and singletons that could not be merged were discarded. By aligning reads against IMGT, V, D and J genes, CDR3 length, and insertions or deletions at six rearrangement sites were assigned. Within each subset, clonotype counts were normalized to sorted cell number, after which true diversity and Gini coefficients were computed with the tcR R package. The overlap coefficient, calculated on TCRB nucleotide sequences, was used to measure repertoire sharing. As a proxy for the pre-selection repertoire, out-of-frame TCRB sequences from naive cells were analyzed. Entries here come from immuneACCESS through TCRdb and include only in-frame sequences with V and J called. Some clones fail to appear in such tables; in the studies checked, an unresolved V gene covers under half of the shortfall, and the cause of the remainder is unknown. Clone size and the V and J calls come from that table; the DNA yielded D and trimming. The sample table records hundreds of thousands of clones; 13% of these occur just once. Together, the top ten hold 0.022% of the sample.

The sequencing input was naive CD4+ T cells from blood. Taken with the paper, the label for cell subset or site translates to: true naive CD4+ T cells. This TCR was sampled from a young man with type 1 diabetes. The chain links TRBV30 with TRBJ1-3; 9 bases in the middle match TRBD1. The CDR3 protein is CAWGQGIGNTIYF. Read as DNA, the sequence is TGTGCCTGGGGACAGGGGATTGGAAACACCATATATTTT. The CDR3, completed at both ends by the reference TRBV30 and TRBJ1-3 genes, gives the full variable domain SQTIHQWPATLVQPVGSPLSLECTVEGTSNPNLYWYRQAAGRGLQLLFYSVGIGQISSEVPQNLSASRPQDRQFILSSKKLLLSDSGFYLCAWGQGIGNTIYFGEGSWLTVV.